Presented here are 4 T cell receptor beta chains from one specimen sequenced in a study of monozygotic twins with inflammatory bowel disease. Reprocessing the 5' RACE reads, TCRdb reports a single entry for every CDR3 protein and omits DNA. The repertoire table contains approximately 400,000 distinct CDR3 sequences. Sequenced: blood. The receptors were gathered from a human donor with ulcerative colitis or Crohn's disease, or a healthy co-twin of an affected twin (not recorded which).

CDR3 loop: CASSAWTVNTEAFF. This chain links TRBV3-1 with TRBJ1-1. The CDR3 loop spans 14 amino acids. Germline V lookup: CDR1 LGHDT, CDR2 YNNKEL (reference sequence).

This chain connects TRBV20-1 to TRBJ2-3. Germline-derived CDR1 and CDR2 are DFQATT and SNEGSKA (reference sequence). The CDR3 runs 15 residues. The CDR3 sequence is CSARIRASYTDTQYF.

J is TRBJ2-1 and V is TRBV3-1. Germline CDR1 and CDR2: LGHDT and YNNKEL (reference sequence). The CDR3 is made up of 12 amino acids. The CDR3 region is CASSFNRNEQFF.

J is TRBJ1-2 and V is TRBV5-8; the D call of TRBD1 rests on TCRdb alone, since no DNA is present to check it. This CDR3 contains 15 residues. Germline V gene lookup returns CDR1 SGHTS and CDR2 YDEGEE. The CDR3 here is CASSLNRAWGYGYTF.